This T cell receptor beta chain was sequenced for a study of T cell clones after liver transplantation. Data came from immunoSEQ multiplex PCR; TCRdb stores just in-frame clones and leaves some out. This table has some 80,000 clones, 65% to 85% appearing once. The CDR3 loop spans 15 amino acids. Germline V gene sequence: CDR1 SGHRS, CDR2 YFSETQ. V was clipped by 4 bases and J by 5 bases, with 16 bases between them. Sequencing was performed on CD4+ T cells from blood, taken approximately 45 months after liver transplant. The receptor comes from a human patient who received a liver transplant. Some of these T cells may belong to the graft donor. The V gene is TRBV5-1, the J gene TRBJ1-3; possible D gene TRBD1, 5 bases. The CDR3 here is CASSPTPDSRNTIYF. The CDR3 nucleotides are TGCGCCAGCAGCCCCACCCCAGACAGCAGAAACACCATATATTTT.